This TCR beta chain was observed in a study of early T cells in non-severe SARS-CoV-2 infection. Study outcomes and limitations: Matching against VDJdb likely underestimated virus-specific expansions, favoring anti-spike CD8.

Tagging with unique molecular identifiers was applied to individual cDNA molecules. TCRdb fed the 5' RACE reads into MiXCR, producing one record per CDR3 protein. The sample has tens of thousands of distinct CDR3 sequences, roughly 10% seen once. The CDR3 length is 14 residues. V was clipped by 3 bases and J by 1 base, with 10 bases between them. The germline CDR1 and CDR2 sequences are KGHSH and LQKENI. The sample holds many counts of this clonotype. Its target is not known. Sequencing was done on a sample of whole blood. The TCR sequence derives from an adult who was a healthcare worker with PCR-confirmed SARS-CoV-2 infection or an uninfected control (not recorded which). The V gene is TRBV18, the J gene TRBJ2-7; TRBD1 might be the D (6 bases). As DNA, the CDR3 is TGTGCCAGCTCACCCGGTACAGGGTCCTACGAGCAGTACTTC. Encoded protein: CASSPGTGSYEQYF.